Detailed here is one TCR beta chain. The data belong to a study of PD-L1 blockade in urothelial cancer. Repertoires were generated with immunoSEQ multiplex PCR, while TCRdb's copy carries only in-frame clones and drops some. The table has approximately 41,000 clones, around 81% seen once. Germline V gene sequence: CDR1 SEHNR, CDR2 FQNEAQ (reference sequence). This CDR3 is 15 amino acids long. V shed 2 bases and J shed 6 bases, with 14 bases lying between them. Time point noted: pretreatment peripheral blood. The TCR originated in a man at least 80 years old with urothelial cancer. J is TRBJ2-1 and V is TRBV7-9, with D perhaps TRBD1 (5 bases). The specimen was PBMCs, collected around atezolizumab (anti-PD-L1) treatment. The CDR3 reads CASSLSAGPSNEQFF. DNA of the CDR3: TGTGCCAGCAGCTTATCAGCAGGGCCCAGCAATGAGCAGTTCTTC.